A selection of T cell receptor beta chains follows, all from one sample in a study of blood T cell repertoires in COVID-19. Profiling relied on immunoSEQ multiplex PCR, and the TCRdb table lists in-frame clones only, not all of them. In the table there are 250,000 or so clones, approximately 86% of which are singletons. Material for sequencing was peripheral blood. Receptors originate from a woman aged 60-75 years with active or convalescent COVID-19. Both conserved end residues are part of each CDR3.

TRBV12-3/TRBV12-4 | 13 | CASSFNSNYGYTF
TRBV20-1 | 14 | CSASGTSGTDTQYF
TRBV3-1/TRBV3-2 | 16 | CASSQAVAGGSDTQYF
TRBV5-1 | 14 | CASSLQGIQETQYF
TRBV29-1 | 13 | CSVQTGGNTEAFF
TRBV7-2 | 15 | CASSAQGVGNQPQHF
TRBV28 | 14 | CASSLGRNTDTQYF
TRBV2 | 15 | CASRQGTGGGTEAFF
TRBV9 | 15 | CASSVELRSNSPLHF
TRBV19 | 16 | CASSIPGGSGANVLTF
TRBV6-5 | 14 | CASSYLASPRELFF
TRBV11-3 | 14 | CASSTSGVGDTQYF
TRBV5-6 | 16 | CASSLAGRQGSYGYTF
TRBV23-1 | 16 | CASSHPRLAEYNEQFF
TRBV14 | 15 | CASSQGHLSNQPQHF
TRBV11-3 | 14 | CASTSPFSNEKLFF
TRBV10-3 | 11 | CATHNDEKLFF
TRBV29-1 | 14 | CSPTGPTGADTQYF
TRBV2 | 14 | CASIQDANTGELFF
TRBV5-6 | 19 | CASSLALAGVPTSYNEQFF
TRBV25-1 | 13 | CASRSATGGKLFF
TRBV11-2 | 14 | CASSLSGIYNEQFF
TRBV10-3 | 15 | CAISPQGVGLDTQYF
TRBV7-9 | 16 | CASSSDLSGRFNEQFF
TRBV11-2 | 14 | CASSLDGGTGELFF
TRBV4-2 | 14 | CASSQPTGTGGYTF
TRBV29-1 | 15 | CSVYIGDTSGNTIYF
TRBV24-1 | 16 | CATSDPRSALPNEQFF
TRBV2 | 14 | CASRPQGSGNTIYF
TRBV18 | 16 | CASSPSGTGSHRGYTF
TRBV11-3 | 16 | CASSLSGTPSTDTQYF
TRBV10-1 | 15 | CASSTWLAPNNEQFF
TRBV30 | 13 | CAWSVETITPYTF
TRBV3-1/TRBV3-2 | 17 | CASSQTIVLSRTDTQYF
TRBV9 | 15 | CASSPPAGGQETQYF
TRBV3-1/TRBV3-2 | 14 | CASSQDDGPEKLFF
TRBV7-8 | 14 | CASSLQGQLYGYTF
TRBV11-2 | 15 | CASSFLGQHTGELFF
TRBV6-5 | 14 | CASSHRDRAYEQYF
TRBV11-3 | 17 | CASSFPRTGKADYGYTF
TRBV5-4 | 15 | CASSFRTGMNTEAFF
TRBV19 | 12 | CASSIRGTEAFF
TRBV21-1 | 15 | CAISESGSHPHEQYF
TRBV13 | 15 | CASSFQGRDTDTQYF
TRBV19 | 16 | CASSIPPRLARNEQFF
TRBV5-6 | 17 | CASSFVGQVGVYNEQFF
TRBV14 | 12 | CASSQASYEQYF
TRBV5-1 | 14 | CASSLRDYNSPLHF
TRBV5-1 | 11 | CASSNSNEQFF
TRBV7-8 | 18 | CASSLEFNNPNSNQPQHF
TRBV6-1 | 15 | CASSEMFQGNEKLFF
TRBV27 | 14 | CASSFAGVNTEAFF
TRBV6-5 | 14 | CASSFQGGTGELFF
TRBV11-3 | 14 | CASSLARSTDTQYF